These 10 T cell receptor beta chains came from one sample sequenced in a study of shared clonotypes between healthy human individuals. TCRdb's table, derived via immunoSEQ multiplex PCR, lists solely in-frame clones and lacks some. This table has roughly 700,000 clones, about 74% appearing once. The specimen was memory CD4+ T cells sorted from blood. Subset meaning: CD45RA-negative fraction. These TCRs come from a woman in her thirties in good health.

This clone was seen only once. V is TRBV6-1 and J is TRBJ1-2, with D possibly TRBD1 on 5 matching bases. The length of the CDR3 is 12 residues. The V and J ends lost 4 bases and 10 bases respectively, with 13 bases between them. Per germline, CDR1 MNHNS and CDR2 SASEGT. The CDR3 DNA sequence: TGTGCCAGCAGTGTAGCCAGGGTGGCCTACACCTTC. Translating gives CASSVARVAYTF.

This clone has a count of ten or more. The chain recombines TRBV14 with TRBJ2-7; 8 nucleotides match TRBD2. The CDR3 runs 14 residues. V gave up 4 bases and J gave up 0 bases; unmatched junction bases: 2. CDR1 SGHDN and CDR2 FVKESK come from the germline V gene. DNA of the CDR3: TGTGCCAGCAGCCGCGGGGGGAACTCCTACGAGCAGTACTTC. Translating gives CASSRGGNSYEQYF.

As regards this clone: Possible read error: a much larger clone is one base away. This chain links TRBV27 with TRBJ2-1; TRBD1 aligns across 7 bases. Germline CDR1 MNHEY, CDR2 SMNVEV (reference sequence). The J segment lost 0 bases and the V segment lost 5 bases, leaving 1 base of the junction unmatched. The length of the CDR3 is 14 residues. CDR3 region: CASSRDSSYNEQFF. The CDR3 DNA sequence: TGTGCCAGCAGTCGGGACAGCTCCTACAATGAGCAGTTCTTC.

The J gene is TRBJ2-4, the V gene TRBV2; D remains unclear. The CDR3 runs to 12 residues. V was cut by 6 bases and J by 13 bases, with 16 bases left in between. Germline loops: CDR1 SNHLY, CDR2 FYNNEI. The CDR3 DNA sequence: TGTGCCAGCAGGCCCCCGGCCTCACCCCAGTACTTC. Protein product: CASRPPASPQYF.

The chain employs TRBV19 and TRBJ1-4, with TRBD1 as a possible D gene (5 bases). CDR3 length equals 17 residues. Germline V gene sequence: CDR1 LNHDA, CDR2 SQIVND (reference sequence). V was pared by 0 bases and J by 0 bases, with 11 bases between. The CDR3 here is CASSIDIIGATNEKLFF. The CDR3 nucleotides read TGTGCCAGTAGTATAGATATAATAGGGGCAACTAATGAAAAACTGTTTTTT.

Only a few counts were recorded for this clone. CDR3 in amino acids: CASNRRVNTEAFF. The CDR3, as DNA: TGTGCCAGCAATCGCAGGGTGAACACTGAAGCTTTCTTT. This sequence joins TRBV6-5 and TRBJ1-1; weak D call: TRBD1 (5 bases). The length of the CDR3 is 13 residues. Germline assignment: CDR1 MNHEY and CDR2 SVGAGI. Trimming stripped 7 bases from V and 0 bases from J, with 9 bases between.

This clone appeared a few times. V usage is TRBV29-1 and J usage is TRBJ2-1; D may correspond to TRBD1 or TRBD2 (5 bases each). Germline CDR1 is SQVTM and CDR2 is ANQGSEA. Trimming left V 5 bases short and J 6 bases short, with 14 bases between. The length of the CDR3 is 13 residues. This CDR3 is CSVHRPRGNEQFF. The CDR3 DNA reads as TGCAGCGTTCACAGGCCCCGGGGCAATGAGCAGTTCTTC.

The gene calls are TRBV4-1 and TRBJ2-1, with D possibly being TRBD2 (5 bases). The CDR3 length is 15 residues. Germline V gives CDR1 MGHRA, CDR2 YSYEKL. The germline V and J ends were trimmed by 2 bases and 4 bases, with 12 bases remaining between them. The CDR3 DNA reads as TGCGCCAGCAGCCAATCCGGGATCCCATACAATGAGCAGTTCTTC. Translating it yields CASSQSGIPYNEQFF.

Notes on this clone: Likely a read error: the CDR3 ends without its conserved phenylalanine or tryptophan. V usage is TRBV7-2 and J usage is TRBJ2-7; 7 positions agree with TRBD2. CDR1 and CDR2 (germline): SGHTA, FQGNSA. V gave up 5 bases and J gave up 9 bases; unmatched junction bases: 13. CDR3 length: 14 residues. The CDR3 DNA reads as TGTGCCAGCAGCACCCAGCGGGACTCCTTCGCGCAGTACCTC. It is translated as CASSTQRDSFAQYL.

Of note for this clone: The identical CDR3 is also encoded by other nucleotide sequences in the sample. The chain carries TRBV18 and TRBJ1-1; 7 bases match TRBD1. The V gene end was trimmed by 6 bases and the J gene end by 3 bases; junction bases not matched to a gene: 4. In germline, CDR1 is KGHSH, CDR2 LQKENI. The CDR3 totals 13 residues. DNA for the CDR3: TGTGCCAGCTCTCCCGGACAGGACACTGAAGCTTTCTTT. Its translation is CASSPGQDTEAFF. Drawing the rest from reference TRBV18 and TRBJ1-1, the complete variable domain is NAGVMQNPRHLVRRRGQEARLRCSPMKGHSHVYWYRQLPEEGLKFMVYLQKENIIDESGMPKERFSAEFPKEGPSILRIQQVVRGDSAAYFCASSPGQDTEAFFGQGTRLTVV.